The TCR beta chain under discussion was sequenced for a study of OX40 agonist ivuxolimab in advanced cancers. About the research overall: Given to patients was ivuxolimab, an agonistic anti-OX40 (CD134) antibody. Ivuxolimab was delivered to patients intravenously every 2 weeks at doses spanning 0.01 to 10 mg/kg. A partial response was reached by three patients: one with hepatocellular carcinoma and two with cutaneous melanoma.

Whole-study findings and limits: At 0.1 to 3.0 mg/kg, clonal expansion of CD4+ and CD8+ blood T cells had occurred by week 6.

The method was immunoSEQ multiplex PCR; TCRdb's version includes in-frame clones alone and lacks a portion of them. Of tens of thousands of clones detected, over 70% appear once; the ten largest clones hold more than 3.5%. V was clipped by 7 bases and J by 9 bases, with 15 bases between them. This CDR3 region has 12 residues. Germline CDR1 MDHEN, CDR2 SYDVKM. To note about this clone: Antigen unknown.

This specimen was CD4+ or CD8+ T cells sorted from blood, taken in a trial of the OX40 agonist ivuxolimab. This TCR was recovered from an adult with an advanced solid tumor such as melanoma, head and neck, liver or kidney cancer. The chain uses TRBV28 and TRBJ1-2; maybe TRBD1 (6 bases). CDR3 DNA: TGTGCCAGCAAGGACAGTCTGTTAAGCTACACCTTC. Amino acid sequence: CASKDSLLSYTF.